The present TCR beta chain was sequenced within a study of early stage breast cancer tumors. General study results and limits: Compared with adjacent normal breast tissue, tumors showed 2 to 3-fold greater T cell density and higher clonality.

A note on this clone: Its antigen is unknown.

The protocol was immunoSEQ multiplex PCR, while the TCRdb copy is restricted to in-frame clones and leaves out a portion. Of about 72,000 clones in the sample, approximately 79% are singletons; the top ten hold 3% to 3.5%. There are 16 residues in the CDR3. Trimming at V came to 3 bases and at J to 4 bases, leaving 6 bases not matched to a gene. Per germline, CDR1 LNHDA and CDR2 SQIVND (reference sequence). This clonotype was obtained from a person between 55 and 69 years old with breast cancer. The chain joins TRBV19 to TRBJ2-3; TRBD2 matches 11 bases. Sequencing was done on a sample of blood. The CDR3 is CASSIDLAGGPDTQYF. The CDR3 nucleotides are TGTGCCAGTAGTATCGACCTAGCGGGGGGTCCAGATACGCAGTATTTT.